This TCR beta chain was retrieved from a study of T-cell reconstitution after alpha-beta-depleted transplantation in children (dated by TCRdb to the mid-2010s). In terms of the full investigation: The study quantitatively tracked T-cell immune reconstitution after TCRalphabeta/CD19-depleted allogeneic hematopoietic cell transplantation in children using TCR repertoire profiling.

Library generation was performed with PCR. Sequencing used an Illumina HiSeq 2500. To normalize quantification of the TCRbeta repertoire, the TCR libraries were built with molecular barcoding that relied on unique molecular identifiers. TCRdb reanalyzed the raw reads on its own, using fastp at Q25 for trimming and MiXCR for clone calling, and kept in-frame beta chains. One record per CDR3 amino acid sequence lists the most common genes and DNA. In all, the sample holds about half a million distinct CDR3 sequences, and around an eighth of those were seen once. The leading ten clones occupy about 6% of the sample. This clonotype was observed many times. It has no known antigen specificity. The sample holds no much larger clone one base away, and base qualities are not on file. Via the germline V gene, CDR1 is SGHVS and CDR2 FQNEAQ. The CDR3 spans 17 residues, from the cysteine through the phenylalanine. Here the CDR3 DNA is all that survives: 51 bases in frame from base 1. V is clipped by 5 bases and J by 2 bases, and the sequence between their germline boundaries is 19 bases long.

This receptor chain uses TRBV7-8 and TRBJ2-1; TRBD1 is possibly the D segment (7 matching bases). This TCR derives from a human donor who donated a stem cell graft to a child with combined immunodeficiency. The sequenced sample was PBMCs from the stem cell graft donor, obtained from the stem cell graft. CDR3 region: CASSPGGRRGPYNEQFF. The nucleotides are TGTGCCAGCAGCCCAGGGGGTCGGCGGGGACCCTACAATGAGCAGTTCTTC.